Shown below are 10 T cell receptor beta chains from a single sample sequenced in a study of control samples from healthy donors and cancer patients. Libraries were prepared by immunoSEQ multiplex PCR; TCRdb keeps only in-frame clonotypes and omits some of them. The data contain 170,000 or so clones, about 94% of them singletons. Sequenced input: blood. Receptor source: a woman between 40 and 50 years old in good health.

J is TRBJ2-7 and V is TRBV20-1; D is unclear. Trimming left V 3 bases short and J 4 bases short, with 7 bases between. This CDR3 is built from 11 residues. Germline V gives CDR1 DFQATT, CDR2 SNEGSKA (reference sequence). The DNA of the CDR3 is TGCAGTGCTAGCGACGGGTACGAGCAGTACTTC. Translation gives CSASDGYEQYF.

The chain has TRBV7-2 and TRBJ2-1, with 10 bases aligning to TRBD2. Losses at the gene ends were 1 base for V and 3 bases for J; bases not matched to a gene: 3. The CDR3 contains 16 residues. CDR1 is SGHTA and CDR2 is FQGNSA in the germline V gene. The chain's CDR3 is CASSLEASGGYNEQFF. The CDR3 bases are TGTGCCAGCAGCTTAGAGGCTAGCGGGGGCTACAATGAGCAGTTCTTC. Full variable domain (rest looked up from reference TRBV7-2 and TRBJ2-1): GAGVSQSPSNKVTEKGKDVELRCDPISGHTALYWYRQSLGQGLEFLIYFQGNSAPDKSGLPSDRFSAERTGGSVSTLTIQRTQQEDSAVYLCASSLEASGGYNEQFFGPGTRLTVL.

This chain connects TRBV19 to TRBJ1-5; 8 positions match TRBD1. CDR3 length equals 15 residues. Germline values: CDR1 LNHDA, CDR2 SQIVND (reference sequence). V shed 6 bases, J shed 7 bases, and the junction held 11 bases outside the gene matches. As DNA, the CDR3 is TGTGCCAGTAGGACCGGGACAGGCGCCGGGCAGCCCCAGCATTTT. Encoded protein: CASRTGTGAGQPQHF.

The chain links TRBV10-2 to TRBJ1-2, with D maybe TRBD1 (6 bases). This CDR3 comprises 12 residues. V lost 3 bases, J lost 8 bases, and 10 bases lay in between. The germline CDR1 and CDR2 sequences are WSHSY and SAAADI. CDR3 sequence reads: CASSDRGAGYTF. CDR3 in DNA: TGCGCCAGCAGTGATAGGGGGGCCGGCTACACCTTC.

CDR3 sequence reads: CASSQPVNTEAFF. The CDR3, as DNA: TGCGCCAGCAGCCAACCGGTGAACACTGAAGCTTTCTTT. V and J are TRBV4-1 and TRBJ1-1; no firm D call. The germline V gene encodes CDR1 MGHRA and CDR2 YSYEKL. The CDR3 runs to 13 residues. Trimming removed 2 bases at V and 0 bases at J, with 4 bases between.

This chain connects TRBV5-1 to TRBJ1-1, with 10 bases matching TRBD1. CDR3 size: 14 residues. The V segment lost 3 bases and the J segment 8 bases; nucleotides outside the gene matches: 7. Germline V CDR1 and CDR2: SGHRS, YFSETQ. The DNA for the CDR3 is TGCGCCAGCAGCTCTAACCCGGGACAGGGGGAAGCTTTCTTT. Translating it yields CASSSNPGQGEAFF.

J is TRBJ2-3 and V is TRBV4-3, with 8 bases that match TRBD1. This CDR3 contains 16 residues. Germline V gene lookup returns CDR1 LGHNA and CDR2 YSLEER. Trimming cost V 3 bases and J 6 bases; bases outside gene matches: 11. The CDR3 coding sequence is TGCGCCAGCAGCCATGGAGGGGGCAGGGGGCCGGATACGCAGTATTTT. Its translation is CASSHGGGRGPDTQYF.

The V gene is TRBV20-1, the J gene TRBJ2-7; possible D gene TRBD1, 5 bases. Germline CDR1 is DFQATT and CDR2 is SNEGSKA (reference sequence). V was pared by 6 bases and J by 2 bases, with 8 bases between. CDR3 length: 11 residues. The CDR3: CSAKDTYEQYF. For the CDR3, the DNA is TGCAGTGCAAAGGACACCTACGAGCAGTACTTC.

This clone was picked up one time. The J gene is TRBJ1-4, the V gene TRBV5-8, with 10 nucleotides matching TRBD1. The CDR3 has 15 amino acids. The trim removed 6 bases at V and 5 bases at J, leaving 7 bases unmatched. Germline V CDR1 and CDR2: SGHTS, YDEGEE. CDR3 sequence: CASIRRTGGNEKLFF. The DNA of the CDR3 is TGTGCCAGCATCCGACGGACAGGGGGGAATGAAAAACTGTTTTTT.

The rearrangement links TRBV30 to TRBJ2-2; D is ambiguous. The germline V gene has CDR1 GTSNPN and CDR2 SVGIG (reference sequence). Trimming pared 0 bases from V and 3 bases from J, leaving 8 bases between. CDR3 length: 14 residues. CDR3 sequence: CAWSVRGYTGELFF. CDR3 sequence (DNA): TGTGCCTGGAGTGTACGTGGATACACCGGGGAGCTGTTTTTT. The variable domain in full, completed from reference TRBV30 and TRBJ2-2, reads SQTIHQWPATLVQPVGSPLSLECTVEGTSNPNLYWYRQAAGRGLQLLFYSVGIGQISSEVPQNLSASRPQDRQFILSSKKLLLSDSGFYLCAWSVRGYTGELFFGEGSRLTVL.